Sequencing of this T cell receptor beta chain was carried out in a study of blood T cell repertoires in COVID-19. The CDR3 has 14 residues. The germline CDR1 and CDR2 sequences are SGHVS and FNYEAQ. J lost 5 bases, V lost 4 bases, and 2 bases had no gene match. Self-reported history from a screening survey and questionnaire set each donor's cohort. Libraries were prepared by immunoSEQ multiplex PCR; TCRdb keeps only in-frame clonotypes and omits some of them. Of approximately 220,000 clones in the sample, 70% to 90% were seen once. This sequence originates from a woman in her thirties or forties with acute COVID-19. The V and J genes are TRBV7-6 and TRBJ2-1, with 10 bases identical to TRBD2. Source material: PBMCs or T cells enriched from blood (not recorded which). As DNA, the CDR3 is TGTGCCAGCAGCTGGACTAGCGGCGACAATGAGCAGTTCTTC. It is translated as CASSWTSGDNEQFF. Combining the CDR3 with reference TRBV7-6 and TRBJ2-1 gives the whole variable domain GAGVSQSPRYKVTKRGQDVALRCDPISGHVSLYWYRQALGQGPEFLTYFNYEAQQDKSGLPNDRFSAERPEGSISTLTIQRTEQRDSAMYRCASSWTSGDNEQFFGPGTRLTVL.